These T cell receptor beta chains were read from a single sample in a study of CD8 T cells in ankylosing spondylitis. One entry per CDR3 protein, called by TCRdb with MiXCR from the 5' RACE reads. This sample has hundreds of thousands of distinct CDR3 sequences; under 30% occur once, and the top ten carry 6.6%. Sequencing was done on a sample of blood, either unsorted or a sorted T cell fraction (not recorded which). The receptors come from a male donor with ankylosing spondylitis or in good health (not recorded which). CDR3s include the opening cysteine and the closing phenylalanine or tryptophan. D genes are given only for firm matches. The listing skips clone size in some rows; elsewhere it reads once, few, many or a size class.

d_call	v_call	j_call	clone_size	cdr3_aa	cdr3_nt
-	TRBV6-5	TRBJ2-4	few	CASSWTVTIAKNIQYF	TGTGCCAGCAGTTGGACAGTCACCATAGCCAAAAACATTCAGTACTTC
-	TRBV29-1	TRBJ1-5	-	CSVGENGNQPQHF	TGCAGCGTTGGGGAAAATGGCAATCAGCCCCAGCATTTT
-	TRBV29-1	TRBJ1-5	few	CSVVWSLEEPQHF	TGCAGCGTTGTATGGAGCCTCGAGGAGCCCCAGCATTTT
-	TRBV6-2/TRBV6-3	TRBJ2-4	many	CASAGGAKNIQYF	TGTGCCAGCGCTGGGGGAGCCAAAAACATTCAGTACTTC
TRBD1	TRBV20-1	TRBJ2-1	many	CSARGDRASLKNYNEQFF	TGCAGTGCTAGAGGGGACAGGGCAAGTTTGAAAAACTACAATGAGCAGTTCTTC
TRBD2	TRBV7-3	TRBJ2-1	many	CASSPRGGSMGVEQFF	TGTGCCAGCAGCCCCCGGGGCGGGAGTATGGGTGTTGAGCAGTTCTTC
-	TRBV28	TRBJ1-2	many	CASSARTVDYGYTF	TGTGCCAGCAGTGCACGGACAGTCGACTATGGCTACACCTTC
TRBD2	TRBV5-1	TRBJ2-7	few	CASSLERREGHEQYF	TGCGCCAGCAGCTTGGAGCGGCGGGAGGGCCACGAGCAGTACTTC
-	TRBV3-1	TRBJ1-6	many	CASSQEMNSPLHF	TGTGCCAGCAGCCAAGAAATGAATTCACCCCTCCACTTT
-	TRBV29-1	TRBJ1-2	-	CSVEEDANYGYTF	TGCAGCGTTGAAGAAGATGCTAACTATGGCTACACCTTC
TRBD1	TRBV4-1	TRBJ1-2	many	CASSQERGQSSRGYGYTF	TGCGCCAGCAGCCAAGAACGGGGACAGTCTTCGCGGGGCTATGGCTACACCTTC
-	TRBV29-1	TRBJ2-5	-	CSVIPNQETQYF	TGCAGCGTGATTCCAAACCAAGAGACCCAGTACTTC
TRBD2	TRBV20-1	TRBJ2-3	-	CSARTPGGGGDTQYF	TGCAGTGCTAGGACCCCGGGAGGGGGAGGAGATACGCAGTATTTT
-	TRBV4-1	TRBJ2-5	many	CASSPDPGTTGETQYF	TGCGCCAGCAGCCCAGATCCCGGGACAACGGGGGAGACCCAGTACTTC
TRBD2	TRBV12-3/TRBV12-4	TRBJ2-1	few	CASRPPGLAYNEQFF	TGTGCCAGCAGACCTCCGGGACTAGCATACAATGAGCAGTTCTTC
-	TRBV25-1	TRBJ2-1	-	CASSGSTAKQFF	TGTGCCAGCAGTGGAAGCACAGCAAAGCAGTTCTTC
TRBD1	TRBV12-5	TRBJ2-1	-	CASGSGDRIGNEQFF	TGTGCTAGTGGTTCTGGGGACAGGATAGGGAATGAGCAGTTCTTC
TRBD2	TRBV4-2	TRBJ2-7	many	CASSQVSSGRLSYEQYF	TGTGCCAGCAGCCAAGTTAGTAGCGGGAGGCTGTCCTACGAGCAGTACTTC
TRBD2	TRBV29-1	TRBJ2-3	-	CSVEGGLAGTDTQYF	TGCAGCGTTGAAGGGGGTCTAGCGGGCACAGATACGCAGTATTTT
-	TRBV25-1	TRBJ2-3	-	CANPQIGKATDTQYF	TGTGCCAACCCCCAGATAGGGAAGGCGACAGATACGCAGTATTTT
-	TRBV28	TRBJ1-5	-	CASSRPGSNQPQHF	TGTGCCAGCAGTAGGCCAGGGAGCAATCAGCCCCAGCATTTT
TRBD1	TRBV5-1	TRBJ1-1	many	CASSDDRVAEAFF	TGCGCCAGCAGCGACGACAGGGTCGCTGAAGCTTTCTTT
-	TRBV5-1	TRBJ1-1	many	CASSLDRTYTEAFF	TGCGCCAGCAGCTTGGACAGGACTTACACTGAAGCTTTCTTT
TRBD1	TRBV12-3/TRBV12-4	TRBJ1-2	few	CASSGTAKGYTF	TGTGCCAGCAGTGGGACAGCAAAGGGATACACCTTC
TRBD2	TRBV20-1	TRBJ2-1	many	CSARTPGLARGLNYNEQFF	TGCAGTGCTAGAACGCCGGGACTAGCCCGGGGGCTTAACTACAATGAGCAGTTCTTC
-	TRBV5-6	TRBJ2-5	-	CASARQGGETQYF	TGTGCCAGCGCGCGACAGGGAGGAGAGACCCAGTACTTC
-	TRBV20-1	TRBJ2-5	many	CSARGTRDNQETQYF	TGCAGTGCTAGAGGCACCAGGGACAACCAAGAGACCCAGTACTTC
-	TRBV6-5	TRBJ2-5	-	CASSYSTSFVETQYF	TGTGCCAGCAGTTACTCCACTAGTTTTGTAGAGACCCAGTACTTC
-	TRBV6-4	TRBJ2-3	few	CARQGASSTDTQYF	TGTGCCAGGCAAGGGGCCTCTAGCACAGATACGCAGTATTTT
-	TRBV6-6	TRBJ2-7	many	CASAEGDEQYF	TGTGCCAGCGCGGAGGGCGACGAGCAGTACTTC
-	TRBV20-1	TRBJ2-7	-	CSAPRRAGTVYEQYF	TGCAGTGCTCCACGGAGGGCGGGAACGGTCTACGAGCAGTACTTC
-	TRBV29-1	TRBJ1-1	-	CSGEGGSEPFF	TGCAGCGGGGAAGGCGGGTCTGAACCTTTCTTT
-	TRBV5-1	TRBJ2-5	many	CASSVMPGEETQYF	TGCGCCAGCAGCGTTATGCCGGGAGAAGAGACCCAGTACTTC
-	TRBV20-1	TRBJ2-7	-	CSARRGGRVGDEQYF	TGCAGTGCTAGGAGGGGGGGTCGTGTTGGAGACGAGCAGTACTTC
TRBD2	TRBV20-1	TRBJ2-1	-	CSATVLAGGRSSYNEQFF	TGCAGTGCTACCGTACTAGCGGGAGGCCGAAGCTCCTACAATGAGCAGTTCTTC
TRBD2	TRBV20-1	TRBJ2-1	-	CSAEPGGTLNEQFF	TGCAGTGCTGAACCGGGAGGTACTTTGAATGAGCAGTTCTTC
TRBD1	TRBV7-2	TRBJ2-7	few	CATSLGRGQRRQYF	TGTGCCACCAGCTTGGGCAGGGGGCAGAGAAGGCAGTACTTC
TRBD2	TRBV10-3	TRBJ2-3	many	CAISESHSGTFTDTQYF	TGTGCCATCAGTGAGTCACATAGCGGGACGTTTACAGATACGCAGTATTTT
TRBD2	TRBV27	TRBJ2-1	many	CASSLPGGGSSYNEQFF	TGTGCCAGCAGTTTACCCGGCGGCGGGAGCTCCTACAATGAGCAGTTCTTC
-	TRBV5-1	TRBJ2-1	many	CASSRNRELPYNEQFF	TGCGCCAGCAGCAGAAACAGGGAATTGCCTTACAATGAGCAGTTCTTC
-	TRBV20-1	TRBJ2-7	many	CSARDPRTSYEQYF	TGCAGTGCTAGAGATCCACGGACCTCCTACGAGCAGTACTTC
-	TRBV7-9	TRBJ1-3	-	CASSLQLASGNTIYF	TGTGCCAGCAGCTTACAATTAGCTTCAGGAAACACCATATATTTT
-	TRBV28	TRBJ1-4	many	CASSYAGKGNEKLFF	TGTGCCAGCAGTTATGCGGGGAAGGGAAATGAAAAACTGTTTTTT
TRBD2	TRBV10-3	TRBJ2-1	-	CEPDRPGLAASYNEQFF	TGCGAACCGGACAGGCCAGGACTAGCGGCCTCCTACAATGAGCAGTTCTTC
-	TRBV11-2	TRBJ2-7	many	CASTTTVYGDEQYF	TGTGCCAGCACCACTACGGTTTATGGCGACGAGCAGTACTTC
-	TRBV3-1	TRBJ1-2	many	CASSQVTGSYGYTF	TGTGCCAGCAGCCAAGTCACAGGGTCCTATGGCTACACCTTC
TRBD2	TRBV6-5	TRBJ2-2	-	CASSWDGSGGPGELFF	TGTGCCAGCAGTTGGGACGGTTCGGGAGGCCCCGGGGAGCTGTTTTTT
-	TRBV12-3/TRBV12-4	TRBJ2-1	many	CASIPDGPYNEQFF	TGTGCCAGCATCCCGGACGGACCCTACAATGAGCAGTTCTTC
-	TRBV4-3	TRBJ1-5	many	CASSQVEGSNQPQHF	TGCGCCAGCAGCCAAGTCGAGGGGAGCAATCAGCCCCAGCATTTT
TRBD1	TRBV5-1	TRBJ2-7	few	CASSLAPGQGYEQYF	TGCGCCAGCAGCTTGGCCCCCGGACAGGGGTACGAGCAGTACTTC